This T cell receptor beta chain was obtained from a study of blood T cell repertoires in COVID-19. Study details: Samples came from the United States, Italy and Spain, spanning acute and convalescent COVID-19. Sample material is recorded as cDNA or gDNA derived from T cells, B-cell-depleted T cells, or PBMCs.

This clone was detected only a few times. The authors' processing: From reference gene primer amplification, estimates of nucleated cell counts were derived. TCRdb's copy holds only in-frame clones and misses some; the assay was immunoSEQ multiplex PCR. The V and J calls and clone size were taken over from that table, and D and trimming were inferred from the DNA. The sample holds roughly 180,000 clones, roughly 90% seen once. The ends lost 3 bases at V and 2 bases at J; junction bases unmatched: 3. The CDR3 contains 14 residues. The germline V gene has CDR1 SQVTM and CDR2 ANQGSEA. Sequenced sample: peripheral blood. This clonotype originated in an older man with active or convalescent COVID-19. The chain links TRBV29-1 to TRBJ2-1, with 8 bases matching TRBD2. CDR3 DNA sequence: TGCAGCGTTGATGACGGGAGGGCCTACAATGAGCAGTTCTTC. Its translation is CSVDDGRAYNEQFF.